The rows below give T cell receptor beta chains drawn from one sample of a study of regulatory T cells in long-lasting Graves disease. MiXCR was run by TCRdb on the multiplex PCR reads, yielding one entry per CDR3 protein. The sample includes 420,000 or so distinct CDR3 sequences, about 25% of them seen just once. The sequences come from peripheral blood mononuclear cells (PBMCs), collected when the disease was refractory, from a patient treated with antithyroid drugs. The receptors derive from a female donor with Graves disease. The CDR3 runs from the conserved cysteine through the conserved F or W. A D gene is named only where the DNA matches it firmly. Part of the rows lack a size; the others show once, few, many or a class for expanded clones.

j_gene	d_gene	abundance	v_gene	CDR3aa	CDR3nt
TRBJ2-3	NA	NA	TRBV5-1	CASSLLGTSTDTQYF	TGCGCCAGCAGCTTGCTCGGCACTAGCACAGATACGCAGTATTTT
TRBJ2-7	NA	few	TRBV5-1	CASSLDREFYEQYF	TGCGCCAGCAGCTTGGACAGGGAATTTTACGAGCAGTACTTC
TRBJ2-7	TRBD2	few	TRBV12-3/TRBV12-4	CASRSGTSDTEQYF	TGTGCCAGCAGGTCCGGGACTAGCGATACCGAGCAGTACTTC
TRBJ2-7	TRBD2	few	TRBV12-3/TRBV12-4	CASSRTSHSSSYEQYF	TGTGCCAGCAGCAGGACTAGCCACTCTAGCTCCTACGAGCAGTACTTC
TRBJ1-4	NA	many	TRBV12-3/TRBV12-4	CASSLSTLERNGKLFF	TGTGCCAGCAGCCTCTCAACCTTAGAACGAAACGGGAAACTGTTTTTT
TRBJ2-5	TRBD2	few	TRBV12-3/TRBV12-4	CASSLGLAGGTQYF	TGTGCCAGCAGTTTAGGGCTAGCGGGGGGGACCCAGTACTTC
TRBJ2-2	NA	NA	TRBV6-1	CASSGASANTGELFF	TGTGCCAGCAGTGGTGCGAGCGCGAACACCGGGGAGCTGTTTTTT
TRBJ2-1	TRBD1	few	TRBV15	CATSIDRGGYNEQFF	TGTGCCACCAGCATAGACAGGGGGGGGTACAATGAGCAGTTCTTC
TRBJ2-1	NA	many	TRBV28	CASSRRKSSYNEQFF	TGTGCCAGCAGTCGGAGAAAAAGCTCCTACAATGAGCAGTTCTTC
TRBJ2-7	NA	many	TRBV20-1	CSARRGTYEQYF	TGCAGTGCTAGACGAGGGACTTACGAGCAGTACTTC
TRBJ2-1	NA	NA	TRBV5-1	CASSLDSQSSYNEQFF	TGCGCCAGCAGCTTGGACAGCCAGAGCTCCTACAATGAGCAGTTCTTC
TRBJ1-1	NA	NA	TRBV7-2	CASSPHRHNTEAFF	TGTGCCAGCAGCCCTCATAGACATAACACTGAAGCTTTCTTT
TRBJ2-7	TRBD2	once	TRBV5-4	CASSWGTSGGFSYEQYF	TGTGCCAGCAGCTGGGGGACTAGCGGAGGATTCTCCTACGAGCAGTACTTC
TRBJ1-5	TRBD1	NA	TRBV10-3	CAIKQGGNQPQHF	TGTGCCATCAAACAGGGGGGCAATCAGCCCCAGCATTTT
TRBJ2-1	NA	NA	TRBV7-3	CASSLSVGGNEQFF	TGTGCCAGCAGCTTATCGGTGGGAGGCAATGAGCAGTTCTTC
TRBJ2-3	NA	NA	TRBV2	CASSGETATDTQYF	TGTGCCAGCAGTGGAGAAACCGCCACAGATACGCAGTATTTT
TRBJ1-1	TRBD1	NA	TRBV30	CAWSLTGDTEAFF	TGTGCCTGGAGTCTGACAGGGGACACTGAAGCTTTCTTT
TRBJ2-7	NA	NA	TRBV5-6	CASSLGGTPDEQYF	TGTGCCAGCAGCTTGGGGGGGACACCGGACGAGCAGTACTTC
TRBJ2-7	TRBD1	few	TRBV6-2/TRBV6-3	CASSRTGQGGYEQYF	TGTGCCAGCAGCCGAACCGGACAGGGGGGTTACGAGCAGTACTTC
TRBJ2-4	TRBD2	NA	TRBV5-1	CASSVAGTSGGGVAKNIQYF	TGCGCCAGCAGCGTAGCCGGGACTAGCGGGGGAGGGGTAGCCAAAAACATTCAGTACTTC
TRBJ2-6	NA	NA	TRBV5-1	CASSLGGGQMSSGANVLTF	TGCGCCAGCAGCTTGGGTGGGGGGCAAATGAGCTCTGGGGCCAACGTCCTGACTTTC
TRBJ1-5	NA	NA	TRBV20-1	CSARVDAADQPQHF	TGCAGTGCTAGAGTGGATGCAGCGGATCAGCCCCAGCATTTT